This is a list of T cell receptor beta chains from one sample in a study of blood T cell repertoires in COVID-19. The table came from immunoSEQ multiplex PCR; TCRdb's copy has only in-frame clones and leaves some out. The profile shows 60,000 or so clones, approximately 86% of them singletons. The sequenced sample consisted of peripheral blood. These receptors originate from a man in his sixties with acute or convalescent COVID-19. CDR3s include the opening cysteine and the closing phenylalanine or tryptophan. A D gene is named only where the DNA matches it firmly. Only some rows state a clone size, as once, few, many or a class for expanded clones.

CDR3 DNA: TGTGCCAGCAGCCTCGGACTAGCGGGAACCGGGGAGCTGTTTTTT; CDR3 protein: CASSLGLAGTGELFF; V gene: TRBV7-3; J gene: TRBJ2-2; clone size: .; D gene: TRBD2
CDR3 DNA: TGTGCCAGCAGCCCAAGCCGGGACTCAACACCTACGTCGAGTGATACGCAGTATTTT; CDR3 protein: CASSPSRDSTPTSSDTQYF; V gene: TRBV4-2; J gene: TRBJ2-3; clone size: .; D gene: .
CDR3 DNA: TGTGCCAGCAGTGAGGGGGCGCAGGGAAACACCATATATTTT; CDR3 protein: CASSEGAQGNTIYF; V gene: TRBV6-1; J gene: TRBJ1-3; clone size: .; D gene: .
CDR3 DNA: TGCGCCAGCAGTTGGGGGGGCAATCAGCCCCAGCATTTT; CDR3 protein: CASSWGGNQPQHF; V gene: TRBV10-2; J gene: TRBJ1-5; clone size: .; D gene: .
CDR3 DNA: TGTGCCAGCAGTAAAGGGGACAGGGGGCGAGGTGGCTACACCTTC; CDR3 protein: CASSKGDRGRGGYTF; V gene: TRBV28; J gene: TRBJ1-2; clone size: .; D gene: TRBD1
CDR3 DNA: TGCGCCAGCAGCCAAGTGGCGGACAGGGACTACGAGCAGTACTTC; CDR3 protein: CASSQVADRDYEQYF; V gene: TRBV4-1; J gene: TRBJ2-7; clone size: few; D gene: TRBD1
CDR3 DNA: TGTGCCAGCAGTGAATCCCGCGCCCCCGGACTGATGAACACTGAAGCTTTCTTT; CDR3 protein: CASSESRAPGLMNTEAFF; V gene: TRBV6-1; J gene: TRBJ1-1; clone size: .; D gene: .
CDR3 DNA: TGTGCCACCAGCAGAGATCCGTTTCGCGGAGGGAACAATGAGCAGTTCTTC; CDR3 protein: CATSRDPFRGGNNEQFF; V gene: TRBV15; J gene: TRBJ2-1; clone size: .; D gene: .
CDR3 DNA: TGCGCCAGCAGAGGCGGGAGTGTTGGGACCGGGGAGCTGTTTTTT; CDR3 protein: CASRGGSVGTGELFF; V gene: TRBV5-1; J gene: TRBJ2-2; clone size: .; D gene: TRBD2
CDR3 DNA: TGTGCCAGCAGTCTAGCGGGAGGCTACGAGCAGTACTTC; CDR3 protein: CASSLAGGYEQYF; V gene: TRBV12-3/TRBV12-4; J gene: TRBJ2-7; clone size: .; D gene: TRBD2
CDR3 DNA: TGTGCCAGCTCACCGGGGACAGTCTACGAGCAGTACTTC; CDR3 protein: CASSPGTVYEQYF; V gene: TRBV18; J gene: TRBJ2-7; clone size: .; D gene: TRBD1
CDR3 DNA: TGTGCCACCTCTATGGCGGGAGGGCTTTACAATGAGCAGTTCTTC; CDR3 protein: CATSMAGGLYNEQFF; V gene: TRBV24-1; J gene: TRBJ2-1; clone size: .; D gene: TRBD2
CDR3 DNA: TGTGCCAGCAGCCCGGGACAGACCAACACCGGGGAGCTGTTTTTT; CDR3 protein: CASSPGQTNTGELFF; V gene: TRBV28; J gene: TRBJ2-2; clone size: .; D gene: TRBD1
CDR3 DNA: TGCGCCAGCAGCTTCCCGGGACTAGCGGTCCAAGAGACCCAGTACTTC; CDR3 protein: CASSFPGLAVQETQYF; V gene: TRBV5-1; J gene: TRBJ2-5; clone size: .; D gene: TRBD2